Shown below are 11 T cell receptor beta chains from a single sample sequenced in a study of cytomegalovirus exposure and HLA in healthy donors. 60 Vbeta and 13 Jbeta primers were used in PCR. The data were produced by immunoSEQ multiplex PCR, yet TCRdb's version contains in-frame clones alone and is incomplete. The sample lists hundreds of thousands of clones, 72% occurring once. Sequencing used PBMCs. Receptors originate from a female donor in good health and CMV-seronegative.

Points on this clone: The same CDR3 is also encoded by other DNA sequences in this sample. The chain carries TRBV7-6 and TRBJ2-5, with D hard to call. The V and J ends lost 1 base and 1 base respectively, with 4 bases between them. CDR3 length: 13 amino acids. In germline, CDR1 is SGHVS, CDR2 FNYEAQ. The CDR3 reads CASSLGLQETQYF. The CDR3 DNA is TGTGCCAGCAGCTTAGGACTCCAAGAGACCCAGTACTTC.

This chain joins TRBV2 and TRBJ1-2, with TRBD1 identical over 9 bases. From germline, CDR1 is SNHLY and CDR2 FYNNEI. The V segment lost 4 bases and the J segment 4 bases; nucleotides outside the gene matches: 22. The CDR3 length is 20 residues. DNA for the CDR3: TGTGCCAGCAGTGCCCCTAGAGCATTGGGACAGGGCACCAACGTCTATGGCTACACCTTC. This gives the protein CASSAPRALGQGTNVYGYTF. Full variable domain (remainder filled in from reference TRBV2 and TRBJ1-2): EPEVTQTPSHQVTQMGQEVILRCVPISNHLYFYWYRQILGQKVEFLVSFYNNEISEKSEIFDDQFSVERPDGSNFTLKIRSTKLEDSAMYFCASSAPRALGQGTNVYGYTFGSGTRLTVV.

The chain is built from TRBV5-3 and TRBJ2-3; 9 bases agree with TRBD2. Being an ORF, TRBV5-3 has a function that is uncertain. The V gene end was trimmed by 4 bases and the J gene end by 4 bases; junction bases not matched to a gene: 19. CDR3 length equals 19 residues. The CDR3 spells CARSLRGAGGIAEADTQYF. CDR3 coding DNA: TGTGCCAGAAGCCTGAGGGGAGCGGGAGGCATCGCGGAGGCAGATACGCAGTATTTT.

The chain links TRBV30 to TRBJ1-4; TRBD1 matches 9 bases. This CDR3 spans 15 amino acids. V lost 2 bases and J lost 7; bases outside the gene matches: 8. In germline, CDR1 is GTSNPN, CDR2 SVGIG (reference sequence). DNA for the CDR3: TGTGCCTGGAGTATGGGGACAGGGAAGGCTGAAAAACTGTTTTTT. It yields the protein CAWSMGTGKAEKLFF. The full variable domain, with the rest looked up from reference TRBV30 and TRBJ1-4, is SQTIHQWPATLVQPVGSPLSLECTVEGTSNPNLYWYRQAAGRGLQLLFYSVGIGQISSEVPQNLSASRPQDRQFILSSKKLLLSDSGFYLCAWSMGTGKAEKLFFGSGTQLSVL.

A note on this clone: The junction departs from germline at one end; a sequencing error may be responsible. The CDR3 nucleotides are TGTTCCAGCAGCTTAGTTTCTGCGGGGGGGTACGAGCAGTACTTC. It codes for CSSSLVSAGGYEQYF. The chain combines TRBV7-9 with TRBJ2-7, with TRBD2 matching over 9 bases. Germline V gives CDR1 SEHNR, CDR2 FQNEAQ (reference sequence). There are 15 residues in the CDR3. Full variable domain (outside the CDR3, taken from reference TRBV7-9 and TRBJ2-7): DTGVSQNPRHKITKRGQNVTFRCDPISEHNRLYWYRQTLGQGPEFLTYFQNEAQLEKSRLLSDRFSAERPKGSFSTLEIQRTEQGDSAMYLCSSSLVSAGGYEQYFGPGTRLTVT.

This clone was seen only once. This sample also contains other DNA sequences that code for the same CDR3. The chain combines TRBV19 with TRBJ1-2; D gene ambiguous. This CDR3 is built from 15 residues. Per germline, CDR1 LNHDA and CDR2 SQIVND (reference sequence). V was cut by 2 bases and J by 2 bases, with 12 bases left in between. The CDR3: CASSILGRSNYGYTF. In nucleotides, the CDR3 is TGTGCCAGTAGTATATTGGGGAGATCAAACTATGGCTACACCTTC.

This sequence joins TRBV21-1 and TRBJ1-2; the D call of TRBD1 is as the table states it, not checked on the DNA. TRBV21-1 is a pseudogene. The length of the CDR3 is 15 residues. CDR3 protein: CASSKVADRAYGYTF. In DNA form, the CDR3 reads TGTGCCAGCAGCAAAGTGGCCGACAGAGCCTATGGCTACACCTTC.

The rearrangement links TRBV29-1 to TRBJ2-5; either TRBD1 or TRBD2 may fit D (5 bases each). The tail of the sequence fits TRBJ2-7 better, so the J call may be wrong. Germline values: CDR1 SQVTM, CDR2 ANQGSEA. The CDR3 sequence is 13 residues long. CDR3 protein: CSVGEGPTYEQYF. The CDR3 nucleotides are TGCAGCGTTGGAGAGGGGCCCACCTACGAGCAGTACTTC.

This chain uses TRBV6-5 with TRBJ2-7; 7 bases fit TRBD1. V lost 0 bases, J lost 2 bases, and 4 bases stayed unmatched. The CDR3 is 15 amino acids. In germline, CDR1 is MNHEY, CDR2 SVGAGI. For the CDR3, the DNA is TGTGCCAGCAGTTACTCAATGACAGGGCCCTACGAGCAGTACTTC. Protein sequence: CASSYSMTGPYEQYF.

This clone was observed a handful of times. V and J are TRBV5-1 and TRBJ2-7, with 11 positions matching TRBD2. CDR1 is SGHRS, CDR2 YFSETQ, per germline. This CDR3 region has 15 residues. V was clipped by 0 bases and J by 4 bases; unmatched bases: 3. CDR3 coding DNA: TGCGCCAGCAGCTTGGATAGCGGGAGGGAGTACGAGCAGTACTTC. It specifies CASSLDSGREYEQYF.

Only a few counts were recorded for this clone. The chain joins TRBV7-8 to TRBJ2-2; 7 bases agree with TRBD1. The V gene's germline CDR1 is SGHVS and CDR2 FQNEAQ. With 5 bases clipped from V and 5 bases from J, the junction kept 8 bases outside the gene matches. This CDR3 is 15 amino acids long. The chain's CDR3 is CASSGAGTETGELFF. CDR3 nucleotides: TGTGCCAGCAGCGGCGCCGGGACAGAGACCGGGGAGCTGTTTTTT.